This TCR beta chain was captured by sequencing in a study of T-cell reconstitution after alpha-beta-depleted transplantation in children listed by TCRdb under 2016. Study-wide context: T-cell immune reconstitution after TCRalphabeta/CD19-depleted allogeneic hematopoietic cell transplantation in children was quantitatively tracked in the study by means of TCR repertoire profiling. The paper as a whole reports these results and caveats: Over subsequent months, a decline in hyperexpanded clone frequencies was noted, and after one year, T-cell counts and TCRbeta diversity were mostly ascribed to newly produced T cells. In some patients, the high TCRbeta diversity seen at day 60 was put down to recipient T cells and intrathymic progenitors that had survived conditioning. Apparently early alphabetaT-cell count recovery about two months after transplant reportedly relied on only several hundred rapidly expanded clones derived from non-depleted graft cells.

Ends trimmed: V by 2 bases, J by 4 bases; bases unmatched to a gene: 4. From a lookup of the germline V gene, CDR1 and CDR2 are KGHSH and LQKENI. From its cysteine to its phenylalanine, the CDR3 spans 14 amino acids. The kept DNA is CDR3 alone, 42 bases in frame from the first base. The library relied on PCR. The data were produced on an Illumina HiSeq 2500. To normalize quantification of the TCRbeta repertoire, the TCR libraries were built with molecular barcoding that relied on unique molecular identifiers. TCRdb trimmed the raw reads at Q25, called clones with MiXCR and kept productive beta chains. Under each unique CDR3 protein, matching rows form one entry showing the most common genes and DNA. The sample table lists a few hundred thousand distinct CDR3 sequences, almost 8% of them with a count of one. Clones ranked in the top ten supply 9.1% of the sample. This clonotype came up many times. The antigen it recognizes is unknown. Nothing much larger sits one base from this clone, and base qualities are not available.

This specimen's treatment or condition label, interpreted: allogeneic hematopoietic cell transplantation with graft depleted of TCRalphabeta T cells and CD19 B cells. TCRalphabeta/CD19-depleted allogeneic hematopoietic cell grafts were given to the transplant recipients, all of whom were children. This receptor was taken from a female patient aged 2-10 years who had a stem cell transplant for Fanconi anemia, so the T cells may come from the graft donor. The sequence links TRBV18 to TRBJ2-7; 8 of the junction bases match TRBD1. The sample consisted of peripheral blood, taken 360 days after TCRalphabeta/CD19-depleted stem cell transplant. The CDR3 is CASSPTGTGYEQYF. The nucleotide sequence is given as TGTGCCAGCTCACCAACCGGGACAGGATACGAGCAGTACTTC.